This entry describes one T cell receptor (beta chain). TCRdb re-called the 5' RACE reads and catalogs CDR3 proteins one per entry, DNA excluded. Its table records around 410,000 distinct CDR3 sequences. Germline CDR1 and CDR2: SGHTA and FQGNSA. The CDR3 spans 15 residues. This specimen comes from a study of monozygotic twins with inflammatory bowel disease. Specimen: blood. The TCR originated in a human donor with ulcerative colitis or Crohn's disease, or a healthy co-twin of an affected twin (not recorded which). The rearrangement joins TRBV7-2 to TRBJ1-2. The CDR3 loop is CASSLDLGFNYGYTF.